Listed here are 20 T cell receptor beta chains from one sample, sequenced in a study of shared clonotypes between healthy human individuals (dated by TCRdb to 2020 to 2022). Libraries were prepared through the immunoSEQ multiplex PCR assay. What TCRdb holds here is the immuneACCESS table cut down to in-frame rearrangements. Part of the clones is not present; checked against another copy, under half of the missing clones reflect an unresolved V gene, and the others are unexplained. The sample table records some 1,100,000 clones; 75% to 80% of these occur just once. The ten largest clones capture around 0.47% of the sample. Sequenced material: memory CD4+ T cells from PBMCs. The meaning of the sample's cell subset or site label: CD45RA-negative fraction. The receptor source for this set is a man aged 18 to 29 in good health. Some clones in this sample may be carry-over from other donors' samples.

As to this clone: Additional DNA sequences in this sample encode the identical CDR3. The chain uses TRBV18 and TRBJ1-4; D uncertain. V was cut by 5 bases and J by 0 bases, with 10 bases left in between. Germline lookup yields CDR1 KGHSH and CDR2 LQKENI. CDR3 size: 15 residues. The CDR3 DNA sequence: TGTGCCAGCTCAGGAGGGCAGCCAACTAATGAAAAACTGTTTTTT. Translating gives CASSGGQPTNEKLFF.

The J gene is TRBJ2-3, the V gene TRBV28; a weak D match, TRBD2 (6 bases). Between the trimmed V and J ends, which lost 4 bases and 2 bases, there was a span of 16 bases. This CDR3 has 16 amino acids. Germline CDR1 MDHEN, CDR2 SYDVKM. The CDR3 here is CASSSAGARTTDTQYF. As DNA, the CDR3 is TGTGCCAGCAGTTCAGCGGGCGCCCGGACCACAGATACGCAGTATTTT.

This sequence joins TRBV5-1 and TRBJ1-4; weak D call: TRBD1 (5 bases). V dropped 1 base and J dropped 3 bases, with 7 bases sitting between them. Germline assignment: CDR1 SGHRS and CDR2 YFSETQ. The CDR3 is made up of 14 amino acids. The CDR3, as DNA: TGCGCCAGCAGCTTGCGACAGTCTAATGAAAAACTGTTTTTT. Protein sequence: CASSLRQSNEKLFF.

V gene TRBV5-1 combines with J gene TRBJ2-7; maybe TRBD2 (6 bases). The length of the CDR3 is 15 residues. The V end lost 4 bases, the J end lost 0 bases, and 14 bases lay between the germline ends. The germline V gene encodes CDR1 SGHRS and CDR2 YFSETQ. In DNA form, the CDR3 reads TGCGCCAGCAGCCCCTCCGGGAGTAGCTCCTACGAGCAGTACTTC. Amino acid sequence: CASSPSGSSSYEQYF.

The rearrangement joins TRBV11-1 to TRBJ2-5, with D possibly matching TRBD2 (6 bases). Germline V gene lookup returns CDR1 SGHAT and CDR2 FQDESV (reference sequence). V was trimmed by 4 bases and J by 1 base, leaving 16 bases between them. The CDR3 is 16 amino acids. The CDR3 bases are TGTGCCAGCAGCTCACGTATCGGGGGAGGCCAAGAGACCCAGTACTTC. This gives the protein CASSSRIGGGQETQYF.

CDR3 nucleotide sequence: TGTGCCAGCAGTTCACACCCGGGTCCTGAGCAGTTCTTC. Amino acids: CASSSHPGPEQFF. V is TRBV7-3 and J is TRBJ2-1, with unresolved D. Germline values: CDR1 SGHTA, CDR2 FQGTGA. The V end lost 6 bases, the J end lost 9 bases, and 15 bases lay between the germline ends. The CDR3 extends over 13 amino acids.

This rearrangement joins TRBV5-1 to TRBJ2-7, with 11 positions matching TRBD2. The J segment lost 3 bases and the V segment lost 1 base, leaving 3 bases of the junction unmatched. Per the germline V gene, CDR1 is SGHRS and CDR2 is YFSETQ. This CDR3 has 15 amino acids. The CDR3 here is CASSLSSGRGYEQYF. In nucleotides, the CDR3 is TGCGCCAGCAGCTTGAGTAGCGGGAGGGGCTACGAGCAGTACTTC.

This clone was detected a few times. The V and J genes are TRBV2 and TRBJ2-1; TRBD2 might be the D (6 bases). The CDR3 is made up of 13 amino acids. Germline V lookup: CDR1 SNHLY, CDR2 FYNNEI. V was shortened by 6 bases and J by 4 bases, with 10 bases between the two germline ends. Here the CDR3 DNA reads TGTGCCAGCAGCGGGACTTTTTACAATGAGCAGTTCTTC. Its translation: CASSGTFYNEQFF.

The V and J genes are TRBV9 and TRBJ2-5; the D gene is possibly TRBD1 (6 bases). The V end lost 2 bases, the J end lost 3 bases, and 23 bases lay between the germline ends. The CDR3 loop spans 18 amino acids. Germline CDR1 is SGDLS and CDR2 is YYNGEE. CDR3 coding DNA: TGTGCCAGCAGCGTCTCCGCGTGGAGCAGGGGTGACGAAGAGACCCAGTACTTC. Translated, it gives CASSVSAWSRGDEETQYF.

The chain employs TRBV19 and TRBJ1-4; 12 bases fit TRBD1. Losses at the gene ends were 5 bases for V and 8 bases for J; bases not matched to a gene: 6. Germline V gives CDR1 LNHDA, CDR2 SQIVND (reference sequence). The CDR3 is 15 residues long. The CDR3 coding sequence is TGTGCCAGTAGTGGCGCCGGGACAGGGGGCGAAAAACTGTTTTTT. Translation: CASSGAGTGGEKLFF.

This chain links TRBV6-6 with TRBJ2-3; 8 bases map to TRBD1. With V trimmed by 5 bases and J by 1 base, 2 bases remained unmatched. Germline V CDR1 and CDR2: MNHNY, SVGAGI (reference sequence). The CDR3 contains 14 residues. CDR3 coding DNA: TGTGCCAGCAGTAGACAGGGGCGCACAGATACGCAGTATTTT. It is translated as CASSRQGRTDTQYF.

The chain employs TRBV5-1 and TRBJ2-3, with D perhaps matching TRBD2 (6 bases). The CDR3 loop spans 15 amino acids. V lost 3 bases, J lost 4 bases, and 15 bases lay in between. The V gene's germline CDR1 is SGHRS and CDR2 YFSETQ. Here the CDR3 DNA reads TGCGCCAGCAGCTGGGGGGACCCTGGACCAGATACGCAGTATTTT. It is translated as CASSWGDPGPDTQYF.

The sample holds one count of this clone. CDR3 residues: CASSLPRQGNYGYTF. The CDR3 nucleotides read TGTGCCAGCAGCTTGCCGAGACAGGGAAACTATGGCTACACCTTC. This chain joins TRBV5-6 and TRBJ1-2; 7 bases map to TRBD1. The CDR3 extends over 15 amino acids. Germline assignment: CDR1 SGHDT and CDR2 YYEEEE. The J segment lost 2 bases and the V segment lost 1 base, leaving 5 bases of the junction unmatched.

This chain joins TRBV7-9 and TRBJ2-5, with D maybe TRBD1 (6 bases). Trimming removed 1 base from V and 3 bases from J, with 9 bases in between. Germline loops: CDR1 SEHNR, CDR2 FQNEAQ (reference sequence). CDR3 length: 14 residues. The CDR3 protein is CASSLGSGEETQYF. In nucleotides, the CDR3 is TGTGCCAGCAGCTTAGGGTCAGGGGAAGAGACCCAGTACTTC. The entire variable domain, with the rest obtained from reference TRBV7-9 and TRBJ2-5, is as follows: DTGVSQNPRHKITKRGQNVTFRCDPISEHNRLYWYRQTLGQGPEFLTYFQNEAQLEKSRLLSDRFSAERPKGSFSTLEIQRTEQGDSAMYLCASSLGSGEETQYFGPGTRLLVL.

The CDR3 reads CAISDGGRETQYF. DNA of the CDR3: TGTGCCATCAGTGATGGGGGCCGGGAGACCCAGTACTTC. This chain joins TRBV10-3 and TRBJ2-5; tentatively, D is TRBD1 (6 bases). The CDR3 spans 13 residues. The germline V gene has CDR1 ENHRY and CDR2 SYGVKD. Trimming pared 3 bases from V and 5 bases from J, leaving 10 bases between.

A word on this clone: Being one base from a much bigger clone, this may be a read error. CDR3 in DNA: TGCGCCAGCAGCTTTTTCCAGGGCTCCTATGACTACACCTTC. Its protein product is CASSFFQGSYDYTF. The V gene is TRBV5-1, the J gene TRBJ1-2, with D perhaps matching TRBD1 (5 bases). Germline V gives CDR1 SGHRS, CDR2 YFSETQ. The CDR3 is 14 residues long.

The chain carries TRBV5-4 and TRBJ2-5; tentative D call: TRBD1 (5 bases). With 0 bases removed from V and 2 bases from J, the gap between germline ends came to 14 bases. This CDR3 comprises 16 residues. Germline V gives CDR1 SGHNT, CDR2 YYREEE (reference sequence). CDR3 protein: CASSLGNRLPQETQYF. The CDR3 DNA reads TGTGCCAGCAGCTTGGGGAACAGGTTACCTCAAGAGACCCAGTACTTC.

V gene TRBV28 combines with J gene TRBJ1-5; unclear D gene. V shed 2 bases and J shed 5 bases, with 16 bases lying between them. The CDR3 contains 16 residues. CDR1 is MDHEN and CDR2 is SYDVKM in the germline V gene. The DNA for the CDR3 is TGTGCCAGCAGTTTAAACGGACGCCAGACGCATCAGCCCCAGCATTTT. Amino acid sequence: CASSLNGRQTHQPQHF.

The V and J genes are TRBV5-6 and TRBJ1-3; no clear D gene. This CDR3 is 15 amino acids long. CDR1 and CDR2 (germline): SGHDT, YYEEEE. The ends were cut back, 2 bases at V and 2 bases at J, with 11 bases in the middle. CDR3 nucleotide sequence: TGTGCCAGCAGCTTAAGAACTGGCCCTGGAAACACCATATATTTT. Protein sequence: CASSLRTGPGNTIYF.

The chain has TRBV4-3 and TRBJ2-2; D not certain. Germline V gene lookup returns CDR1 LGHNA and CDR2 YSLEER. With 0 bases removed from V and 6 bases from J, the gap between germline ends came to 5 bases. The CDR3 runs to 13 residues. The CDR3 nucleotides are TGCGCCAGCAGCCAAGAGCTGGCCGGGGAGCTGTTTTTT. Its translation is CASSQELAGELFF.